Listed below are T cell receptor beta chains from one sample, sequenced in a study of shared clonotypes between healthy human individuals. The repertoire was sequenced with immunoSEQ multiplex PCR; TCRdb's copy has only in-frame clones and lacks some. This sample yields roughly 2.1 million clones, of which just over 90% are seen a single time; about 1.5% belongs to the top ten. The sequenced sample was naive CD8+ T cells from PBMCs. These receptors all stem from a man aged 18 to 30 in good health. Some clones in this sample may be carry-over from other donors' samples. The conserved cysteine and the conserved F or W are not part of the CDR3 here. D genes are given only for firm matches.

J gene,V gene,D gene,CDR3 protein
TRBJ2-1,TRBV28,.,ASSSQRNPYNEQF
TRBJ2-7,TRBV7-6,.,ASSLANSEGQY
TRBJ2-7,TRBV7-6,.,ASSLLEGSYEQY
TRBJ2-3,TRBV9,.,ASSVRLGGPTDTQY
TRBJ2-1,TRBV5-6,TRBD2,ASSSMTSGYSYNEQF
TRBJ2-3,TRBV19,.,ASSPTEDTQY
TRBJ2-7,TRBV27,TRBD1,ASSLTGAAYEQY
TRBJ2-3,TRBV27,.,ASSPSYPGLITDTQY
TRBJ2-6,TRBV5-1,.,ASSISTRGANVLT
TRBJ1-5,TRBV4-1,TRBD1,ASSRATGGNQPQH
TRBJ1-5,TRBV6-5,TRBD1,ASSWTQGADQPQH
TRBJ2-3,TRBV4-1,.,ASSQVRPGRSDTQY
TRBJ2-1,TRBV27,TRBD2,ASSLSLGLAGGLYNEQF
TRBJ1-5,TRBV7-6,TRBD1,ASSARDRDQPQH
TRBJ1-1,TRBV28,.,ASNLATGNTEAF
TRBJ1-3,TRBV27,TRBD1,ASSPTGDSGNTIY
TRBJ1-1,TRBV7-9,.,ASSPGLNTEAF
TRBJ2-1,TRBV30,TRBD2,ACGTSGTYNEQF
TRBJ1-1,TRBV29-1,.,RGMLNTEAF
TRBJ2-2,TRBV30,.,AWRETGNGELF
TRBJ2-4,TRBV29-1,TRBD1,SVESGDRY
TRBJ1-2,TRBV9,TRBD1,ASSPRGGADYGYT
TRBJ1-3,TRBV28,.,ASSLLVGAGNTIY
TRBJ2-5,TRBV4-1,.,ASSQDRGTGETQY
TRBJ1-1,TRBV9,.,ASSPRVDPTEAF
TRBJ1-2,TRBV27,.,ASSPQGAAYGYT
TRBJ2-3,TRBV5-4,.,ASSLAWSRVFADTQY
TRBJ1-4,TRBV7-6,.,ASSLGGPEKLF
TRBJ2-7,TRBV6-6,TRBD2,ASSSDGTRSSYEQY
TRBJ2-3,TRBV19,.,ASSTDLEDTQY
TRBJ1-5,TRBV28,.,ASSLLPYQPQH
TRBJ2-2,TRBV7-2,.,ASSLEPSLRELF
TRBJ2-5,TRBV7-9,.,ASSLVIRAETQY
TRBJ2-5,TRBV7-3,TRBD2,ASSSGGGRQETQY
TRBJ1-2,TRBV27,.,ASSSDGVNGYT
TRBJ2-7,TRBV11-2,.,ASSSLYEQY
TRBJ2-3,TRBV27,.,ASSRLAPSGTDTQY
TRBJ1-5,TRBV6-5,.,ASSYSSKARQPQH
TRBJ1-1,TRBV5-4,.,ASSLGYSEAF
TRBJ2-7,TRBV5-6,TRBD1,ASSFYRGSREQY
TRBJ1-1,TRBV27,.,ASSRTGTRAEAF
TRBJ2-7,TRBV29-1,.,SVGSRSSYEQY
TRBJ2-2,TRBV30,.,AWKQGITGELF
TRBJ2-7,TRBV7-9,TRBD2,ASSLALAGSYEQY
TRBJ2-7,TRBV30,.,AWSPNFHEQY
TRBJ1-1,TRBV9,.,ASSVGPVTEAF
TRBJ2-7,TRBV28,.,ASRYPGGPYEQY
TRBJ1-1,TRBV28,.,ASSRYLQGLRSGTEAF
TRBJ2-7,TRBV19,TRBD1,ASSRDRVGYEQY
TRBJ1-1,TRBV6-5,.,ASSYREGWNTEAF
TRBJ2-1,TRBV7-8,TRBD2,ASSRLTAGFINEQF
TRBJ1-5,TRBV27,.,ASRMTGGSNQPQH
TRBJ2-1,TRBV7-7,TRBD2,ASSFGYGRADEQF
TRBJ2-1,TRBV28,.,ASSSVTNYNEQF
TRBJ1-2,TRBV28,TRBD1,ASSLPGTAANYGYT
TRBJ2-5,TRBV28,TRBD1,ASSLGTGGVGETQY
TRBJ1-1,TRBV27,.,ASSFGVGTEAF